Below are 16 T cell receptor beta chains sequenced from a single sample in a study of blood T cells in healthy people across ages. Alongside a J-beta primer mix, a sample-barcoded 5' primer served in a second PCR lasting roughly 7 to 12 cycles. MiXCR was run by TCRdb on the 5' RACE reads, yielding one entry per CDR3 protein. The sample holds hundreds of thousands of distinct CDR3 sequences, about 30% seen once. Sequencing was carried out using blood. The source is an elderly woman in good health.

This clonotype showed up many times. The chain combines TRBV14 with TRBJ2-1; D could derive from TRBD1 or TRBD2 (6 bases each). CDR3 size: 16 residues. CDR1 and CDR2 (germline): SGHDN, FVKESK. V was clipped by 5 bases and J by 8 bases, with 22 bases between them. The CDR3 nucleotides are TGTGCCAGCAGCACTCGGGGGTCCAGGGGCGGGTATGAGCAGTTCTTC. The encoded protein is CASSTRGSRGGYEQFF.

The chain couples TRBV30 to TRBJ1-4, with D uncertain. The V end was cut by 4 bases, the J end by 4 bases, with 16 bases between. CDR1 is GTSNPN, CDR2 SVGIG, per germline (reference sequence). The CDR3 length is 15 residues. CDR3 amino acids: CAWNPGLLLNEKLFF. The CDR3 DNA is TGTGCCTGGAACCCCGGACTTTTACTTAATGAAAAACTGTTTTTT. The whole variable domain, filled in from reference TRBV30 and TRBJ1-4, reads SQTIHQWPATLVQPVGSPLSLECTVEGTSNPNLYWYRQAAGRGLQLLFYSVGIGQISSEVPQNLSASRPQDRQFILSSKKLLLSDSGFYLCAWNPGLLLNEKLFFGSGTQLSVL.

The rearrangement joins TRBV7-7 to TRBJ2-5, with 10 bases identical to TRBD1. The V and J ends lost 4 bases and 5 bases, in that order; junction bases with no gene match: 4. The CDR3 totals 14 residues. CDR1 and CDR2 from the germline V gene are SSHAT and FNYEAQ (reference sequence). CDR3 in DNA: TGTGCCAGCAGCTGGGACAGGGGCGGGGAGACCCAGTACTTC. As protein: CASSWDRGGETQYF.

At least ten counts were recorded for this clonotype. The genes are TRBV7-8 and TRBJ2-7, with TRBD1 identical over 7 bases. With 5 bases clipped from V and 2 bases from J, the junction kept 6 bases outside the gene matches. The CDR3 length is 14 residues. Germline CDR1 SGHVS, CDR2 FQNEAQ. CDR3 bases: TGTGCCAGCAGCAGATCAGGGGGAACCTACGAGCAGTACTTC. It yields the protein CASSRSGGTYEQYF.

This clonotype was detected only a few times. A read error may be the cause here, since a much bigger clone is one base away. This chain joins TRBV5-6 and TRBJ2-1; TRBD1 matches 10 bases. The CDR3 totals 15 residues. V dropped 7 bases and J dropped 13; count of bases not matched to a gene: 17. CDR1 and CDR2 from the germline V gene are SGHDT and YYEEEE. DNA of the CDR3: TGTGCCAGCCGCCCTTGGACAGGGGGACAAGAGACCCAGTTCTTC. It translates to CASRPWTGGQETQFF.

This clonotype was seen at least ten times. The rearrangement joins TRBV5-1 to TRBJ2-5; tentatively, D is TRBD1 or TRBD2 (6 bases each). V was cut by 5 bases and J by 4 bases, with 21 bases left in between. Germline lookup yields CDR1 SGHRS and CDR2 YFSETQ. The CDR3 is 16 amino acids. CDR3 coding DNA: TGCGCCAGCAGGTATACCGGCCGGGGGCCGGTAGAGACCCAGTACTTC. Translated, it gives CASRYTGRGPVETQYF.

This clonotype was observed many times. The rearrangement links TRBV20-1 to TRBJ2-7; D might be TRBD2 (6 bases). Trimming pared 1 base from V and 2 bases from J, leaving 9 bases between. CDR3 length: 13 residues. Per germline, CDR1 DFQATT and CDR2 SNEGSKA (reference sequence). CDR3 residues: CSARAEGPYEQYF. CDR3 sequence (DNA): TGCAGTGCTAGAGCGGAGGGCCCCTACGAGCAGTACTTC.

This clonotype was seen repeatedly, ten times or more. This chain connects TRBV5-6 to TRBJ2-5, with D perhaps matching TRBD1 or TRBD2 (6 bases each). Per the germline V gene, CDR1 is SGHDT and CDR2 is YYEEEE. This CDR3 spans 14 amino acids. Trimming left V 0 bases short and J 6 bases short, with 12 bases between. The CDR3 DNA follows: TGTGCCAGCAGCTTGGGAGGGGGGCTGAAGACCCAGTACTTC. This encodes CASSLGGGLKTQYF.

This clonotype was counted between two and nine times. The chain couples TRBV20-1 to TRBJ1-6; D not resolved. The germline gives CDR1 DFQATT, CDR2 SNEGSKA (reference sequence). The CDR3 runs 14 residues. V lost 6 bases and J 7 bases, leaving 16 bases between the germline ends. CDR3 DNA: TGCAGTGCCCCCCGGGAGGGAGGGAATTCACCCCTCCACTTT. The encoded protein is CSAPREGGNSPLHF.

This sequence joins TRBV7-6 and TRBJ2-2, with 7 nucleotides matching TRBD1. The CDR3 is 15 amino acids. From germline, CDR1 is SGHVS and CDR2 FNYEAQ. Trimming cost V 5 bases and J 7 bases; bases outside gene matches: 10. As DNA, the CDR3 is TGTGCCAGCAGCCCCGTGGCAGGGGGTTACGGGGAGCTGTTTTTT. This sequence encodes CASSPVAGGYGELFF.

This clonotype was found many times. The gene calls are TRBV6-6 and TRBJ1-3; D remains unclear. CDR3 length equals 12 residues. CDR1 and CDR2 from the germline V gene are MNHNY and SVGAGI (reference sequence). V was clipped by 6 bases and J by 4 bases, with 7 bases between them. The CDR3 bases are TGTGCCAGCAGCTCCGGAGGAAACACCATATATTTT. It specifies CASSSGGNTIYF.

As to this clonotype: The germline gene is not matched at one end of the junction; a read error may be the cause. CDR3 coding DNA: TGTGCCGGCAGTCGGACAGTCTCCTACGAGCAGTACTTC. Translated: CAGSRTVSYEQYF. The genes are TRBV3-1 and TRBJ2-7; D may be TRBD1 (6 bases). The CDR3 has 13 residues. Germline lookup yields CDR1 LGHDT and CDR2 YNNKEL (reference sequence).

The chain uses TRBV2 and TRBJ2-7, with 9 bases identical to TRBD1. CDR1 is SNHLY and CDR2 is FYNNEI in the germline V gene. The CDR3 loop spans 13 amino acids. V dropped 3 bases and J dropped 8; count of bases not matched to a gene: 5. CDR3 residues: CASSEGTGRQQYF. CDR3 in DNA: TGTGCCAGCAGTGAGGGGACAGGGCGGCAGCAGTACTTC. Full variable domain (remainder filled in from reference TRBV2 and TRBJ2-7): EPEVTQTPSHQVTQMGQEVILRCVPISNHLYFYWYRQILGQKVEFLVSFYNNEISEKSEIFDDQFSVERPDGSNFTLKIRSTKLEDSAMYFCASSEGTGRQQYFGPGTRLTVT.

This clonotype was recorded a few times. The chain joins TRBV9 to TRBJ1-1, with a possible D match to TRBD1 (5 bases). The CDR3 consists of 16 residues. CDR1 is SGDLS, CDR2 YYNGEE, per germline. V gave up 0 bases and J gave up 4 bases, with 16 bases separating them. CDR3 in amino acids: CASSVGSRFGGTEAFF. The DNA of the CDR3 is TGTGCCAGCAGCGTAGGTTCTCGTTTCGGGGGCACTGAAGCTTTCTTT.

The chain employs TRBV12-3 or TRBV12-4 and TRBJ2-1; 9 bases align to TRBD2. The CDR3 has 15 amino acids. V gave up 6 bases and J gave up 8 bases; unmatched junction bases: 11. The CDR3 nucleotides are TGTGCCAGCAGCCTCTCGGGCGGGGGGGCAGATGAGCAGTTCTTC. As protein: CASSLSGGGADEQFF.

Comments on this clonotype: A read error is likely, as this CDR3 ends without the conserved phenylalanine or tryptophan. This sequence joins TRBV4-3 and TRBJ2-3; TRBD2 matches 11 bases. In germline, CDR1 is LGHNA, CDR2 YSLEER. The CDR3 is 17 residues long. V lost 0 bases and J lost 2; bases outside the gene matches: 4. The DNA for the CDR3 is TGCGCCAGCAGCCAAGATTTAGCGGGGGGGCTCACAGATACGCAGTATTGT. It encodes CASSQDLAGGLTDTQYC.